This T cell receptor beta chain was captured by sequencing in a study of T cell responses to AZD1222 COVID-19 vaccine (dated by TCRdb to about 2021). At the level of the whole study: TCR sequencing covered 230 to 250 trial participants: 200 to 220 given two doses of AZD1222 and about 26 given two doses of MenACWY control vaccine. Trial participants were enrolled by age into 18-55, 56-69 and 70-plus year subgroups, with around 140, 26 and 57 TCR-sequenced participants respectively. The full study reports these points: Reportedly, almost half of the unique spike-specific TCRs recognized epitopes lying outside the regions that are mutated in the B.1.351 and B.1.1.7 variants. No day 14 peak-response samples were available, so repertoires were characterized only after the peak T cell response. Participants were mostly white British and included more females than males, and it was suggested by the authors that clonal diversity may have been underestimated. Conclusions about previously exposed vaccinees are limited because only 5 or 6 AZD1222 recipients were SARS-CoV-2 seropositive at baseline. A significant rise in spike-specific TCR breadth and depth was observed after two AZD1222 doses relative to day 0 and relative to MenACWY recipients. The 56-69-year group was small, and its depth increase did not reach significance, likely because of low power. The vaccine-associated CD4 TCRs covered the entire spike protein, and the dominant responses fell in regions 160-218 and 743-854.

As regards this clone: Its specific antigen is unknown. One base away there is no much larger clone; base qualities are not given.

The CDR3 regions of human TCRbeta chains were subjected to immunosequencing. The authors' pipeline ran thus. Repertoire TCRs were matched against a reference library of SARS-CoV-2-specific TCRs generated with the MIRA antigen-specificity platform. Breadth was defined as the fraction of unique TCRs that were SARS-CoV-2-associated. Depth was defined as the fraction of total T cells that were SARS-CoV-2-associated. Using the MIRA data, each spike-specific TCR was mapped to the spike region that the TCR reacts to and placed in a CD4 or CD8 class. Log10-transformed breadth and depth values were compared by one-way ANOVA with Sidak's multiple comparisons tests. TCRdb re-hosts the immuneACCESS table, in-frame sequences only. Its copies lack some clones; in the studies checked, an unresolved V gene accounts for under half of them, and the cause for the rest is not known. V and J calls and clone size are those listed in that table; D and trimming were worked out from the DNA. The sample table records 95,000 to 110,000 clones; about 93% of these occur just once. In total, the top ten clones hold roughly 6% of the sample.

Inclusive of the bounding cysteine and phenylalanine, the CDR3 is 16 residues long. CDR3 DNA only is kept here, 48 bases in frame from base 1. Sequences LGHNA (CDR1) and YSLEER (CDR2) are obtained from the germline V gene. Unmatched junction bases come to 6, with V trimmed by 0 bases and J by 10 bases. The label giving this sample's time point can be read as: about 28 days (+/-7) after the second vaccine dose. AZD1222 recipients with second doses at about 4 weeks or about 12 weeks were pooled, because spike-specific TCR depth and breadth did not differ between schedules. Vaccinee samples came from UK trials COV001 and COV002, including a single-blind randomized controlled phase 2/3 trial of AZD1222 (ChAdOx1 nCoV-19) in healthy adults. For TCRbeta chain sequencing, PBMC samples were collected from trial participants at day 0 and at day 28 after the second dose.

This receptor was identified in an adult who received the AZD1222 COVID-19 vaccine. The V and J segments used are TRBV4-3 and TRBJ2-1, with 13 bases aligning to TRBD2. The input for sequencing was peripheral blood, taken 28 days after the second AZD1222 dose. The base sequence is TGCGCCAGCAGCCAAGATATTGGACTAGCGGGAGTGGAGCAGTTCTTC. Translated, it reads CASSQDIGLAGVEQFF.